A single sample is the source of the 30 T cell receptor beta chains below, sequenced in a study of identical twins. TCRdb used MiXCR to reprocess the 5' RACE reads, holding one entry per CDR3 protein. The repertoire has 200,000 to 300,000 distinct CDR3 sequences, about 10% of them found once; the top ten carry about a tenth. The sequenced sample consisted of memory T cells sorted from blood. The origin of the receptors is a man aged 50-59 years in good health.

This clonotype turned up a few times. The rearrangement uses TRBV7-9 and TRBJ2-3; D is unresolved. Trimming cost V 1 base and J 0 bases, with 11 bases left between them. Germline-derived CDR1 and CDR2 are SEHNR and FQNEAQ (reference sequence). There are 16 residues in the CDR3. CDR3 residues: CASSLDLVGSTDTQYF. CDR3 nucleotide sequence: TGTGCCAGCAGCTTAGATCTTGTGGGGAGCACAGATACGCAGTATTTT.

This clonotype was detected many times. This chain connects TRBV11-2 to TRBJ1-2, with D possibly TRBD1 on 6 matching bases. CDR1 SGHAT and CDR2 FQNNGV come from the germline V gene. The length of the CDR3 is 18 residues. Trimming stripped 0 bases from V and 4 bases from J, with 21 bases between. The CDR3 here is CASSLDGIGQTGGYGYTF. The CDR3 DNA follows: TGTGCCAGCAGCTTAGATGGAATAGGGCAGACAGGTGGCTATGGCTACACCTTC.

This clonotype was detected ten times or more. The CDR3 sequence is CASSWQGPTLSYYEQYF. The CDR3 DNA reads TGTGCCAGCAGTTGGCAGGGGCCGACCTTATCTTACTACGAGCAGTACTTC. This rearrangement joins TRBV12-3 or TRBV12-4 to TRBJ2-7, with a possible D match to TRBD1 (6 bases). V lost 4 bases, J lost 3 bases, and 22 bases lay in between. This CDR3 has 17 residues.

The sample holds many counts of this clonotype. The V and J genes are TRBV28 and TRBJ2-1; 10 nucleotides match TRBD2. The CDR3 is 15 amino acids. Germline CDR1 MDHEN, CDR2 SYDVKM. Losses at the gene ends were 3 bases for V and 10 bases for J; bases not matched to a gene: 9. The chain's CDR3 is CASSFMGLAIREQFF. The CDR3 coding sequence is TGTGCCAGCAGTTTCATGGGACTAGCGATTAGGGAGCAGTTCTTC.

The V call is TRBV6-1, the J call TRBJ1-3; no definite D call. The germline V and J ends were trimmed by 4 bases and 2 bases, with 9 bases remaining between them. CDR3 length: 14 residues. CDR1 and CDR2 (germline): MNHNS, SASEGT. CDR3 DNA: TGTGCCAGCAGTGGCGCGTCGCCTGGAAACACCATATATTTT. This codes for CASSGASPGNTIYF.

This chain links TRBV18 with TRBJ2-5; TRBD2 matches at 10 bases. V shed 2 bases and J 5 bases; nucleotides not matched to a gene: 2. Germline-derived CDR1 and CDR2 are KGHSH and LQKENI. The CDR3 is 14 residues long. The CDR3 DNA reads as TGTGCCAGCTCACCAGGACTAGCGGACGAGACCCAGTACTTC. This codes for CASSPGLADETQYF. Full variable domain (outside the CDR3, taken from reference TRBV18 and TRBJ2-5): NAGVMQNPRHLVRRRGQEARLRCSPMKGHSHVYWYRQLPEEGLKFMVYLQKENIIDESGMPKERFSAEFPKEGPSILRIQQVVRGDSAAYFCASSPGLADETQYFGPGTRLLVL.

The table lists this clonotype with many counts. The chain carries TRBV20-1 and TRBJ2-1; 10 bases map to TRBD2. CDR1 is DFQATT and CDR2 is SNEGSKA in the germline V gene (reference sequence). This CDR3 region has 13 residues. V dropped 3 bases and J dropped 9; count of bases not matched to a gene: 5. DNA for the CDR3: TGCAGTGCTAGCCCAGCGGGAGGGCTTGAGCAGTTCTTC. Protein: CSASPAGGLEQFF.

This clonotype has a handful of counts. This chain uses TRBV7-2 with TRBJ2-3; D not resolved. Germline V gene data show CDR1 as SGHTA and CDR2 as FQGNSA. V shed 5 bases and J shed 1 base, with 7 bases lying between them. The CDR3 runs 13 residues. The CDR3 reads CASSTPGTDTQYF. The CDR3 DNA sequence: TGTGCCAGCAGCACCCCCGGCACAGATACGCAGTATTTT.

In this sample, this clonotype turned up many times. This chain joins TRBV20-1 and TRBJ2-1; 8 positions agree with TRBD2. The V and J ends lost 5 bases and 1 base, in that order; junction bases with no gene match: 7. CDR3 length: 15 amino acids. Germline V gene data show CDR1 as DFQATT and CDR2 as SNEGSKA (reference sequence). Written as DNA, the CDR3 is TGCAGTGCTCCACCGGGACTAGTGTCCTACAATGAGCAGTTCTTC. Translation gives CSAPPGLVSYNEQFF.

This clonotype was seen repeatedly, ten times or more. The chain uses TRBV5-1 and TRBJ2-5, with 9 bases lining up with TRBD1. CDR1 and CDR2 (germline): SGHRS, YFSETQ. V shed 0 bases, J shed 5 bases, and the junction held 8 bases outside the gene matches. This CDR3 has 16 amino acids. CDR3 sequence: CASSLGGQGTYETQYF. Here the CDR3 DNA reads TGCGCCAGCAGCTTGGGGGGACAGGGTACCTATGAGACCCAGTACTTC.

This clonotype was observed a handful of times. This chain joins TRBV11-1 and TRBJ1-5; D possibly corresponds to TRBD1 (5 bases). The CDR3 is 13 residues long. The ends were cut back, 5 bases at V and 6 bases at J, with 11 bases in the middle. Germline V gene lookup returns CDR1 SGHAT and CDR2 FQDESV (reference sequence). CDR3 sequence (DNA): TGTGCCAGCAGCGAGACAGAAACTCAGCCCCAGCATTTT. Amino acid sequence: CASSETETQPQHF.

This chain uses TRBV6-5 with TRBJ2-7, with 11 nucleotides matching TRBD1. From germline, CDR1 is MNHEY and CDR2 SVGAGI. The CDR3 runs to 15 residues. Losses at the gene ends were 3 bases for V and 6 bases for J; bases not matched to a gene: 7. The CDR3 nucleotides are TGTGCCAGCAGTTATTCCGGGACAGGGGGAGGCGAGCAGTACTTC. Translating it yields CASSYSGTGGGEQYF.

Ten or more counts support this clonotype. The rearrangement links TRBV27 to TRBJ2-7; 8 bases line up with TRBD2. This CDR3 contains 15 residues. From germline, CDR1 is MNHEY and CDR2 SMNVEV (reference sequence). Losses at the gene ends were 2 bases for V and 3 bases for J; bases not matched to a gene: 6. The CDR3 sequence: CASSLEFGTSYEQYF. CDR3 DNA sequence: TGTGCCAGCAGTTTAGAATTTGGGACTAGCTACGAGCAGTACTTC.

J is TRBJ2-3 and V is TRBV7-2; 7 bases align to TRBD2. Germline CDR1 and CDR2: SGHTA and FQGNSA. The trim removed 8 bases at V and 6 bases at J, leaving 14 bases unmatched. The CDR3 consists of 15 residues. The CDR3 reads CASATPAGLRDTQYF. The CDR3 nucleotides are TGTGCCAGCGCCACCCCAGCGGGACTGCGGGATACGCAGTATTTT.

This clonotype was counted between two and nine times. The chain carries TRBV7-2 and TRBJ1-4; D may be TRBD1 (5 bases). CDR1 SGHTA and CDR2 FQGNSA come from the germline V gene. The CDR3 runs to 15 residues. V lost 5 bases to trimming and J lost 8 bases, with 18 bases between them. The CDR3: CASSIGRRGGEKLFF. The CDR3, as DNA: TGTGCCAGCAGCATCGGACGTAGGGGCGGGGAAAAACTGTTTTTT.

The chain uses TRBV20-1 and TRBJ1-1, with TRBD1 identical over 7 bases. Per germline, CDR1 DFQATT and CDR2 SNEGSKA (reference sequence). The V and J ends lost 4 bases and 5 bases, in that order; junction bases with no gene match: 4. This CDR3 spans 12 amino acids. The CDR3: CSAKPGGTEAFF. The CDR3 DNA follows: TGCAGTGCTAAGCCAGGGGGGACTGAAGCTTTCTTT.

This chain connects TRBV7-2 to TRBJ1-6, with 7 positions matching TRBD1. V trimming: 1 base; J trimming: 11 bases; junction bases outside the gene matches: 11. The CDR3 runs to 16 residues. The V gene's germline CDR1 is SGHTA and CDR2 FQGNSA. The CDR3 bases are TGTGCCAGCAGCTTAGGAGGAGGGGGCCTCGGTGCACCCCTCCACTTT. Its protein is CASSLGGGGLGAPLHF.

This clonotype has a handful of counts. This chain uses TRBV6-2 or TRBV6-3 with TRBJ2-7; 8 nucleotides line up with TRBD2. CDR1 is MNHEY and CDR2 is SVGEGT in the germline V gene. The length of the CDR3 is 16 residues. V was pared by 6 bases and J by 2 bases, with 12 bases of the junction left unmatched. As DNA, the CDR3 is TGTGCCAGCAGAACACAAAGCGGGAGACGGCCCTACGAGCAGTACTTC. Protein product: CASRTQSGRRPYEQYF.

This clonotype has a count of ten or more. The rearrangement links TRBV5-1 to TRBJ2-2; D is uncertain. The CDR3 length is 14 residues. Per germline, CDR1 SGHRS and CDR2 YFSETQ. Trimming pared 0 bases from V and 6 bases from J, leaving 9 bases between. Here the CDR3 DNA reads TGCGCCAGCAGCTTGGATGGTAAACCCGGGGAGCTGTTTTTT. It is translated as CASSLDGKPGELFF.

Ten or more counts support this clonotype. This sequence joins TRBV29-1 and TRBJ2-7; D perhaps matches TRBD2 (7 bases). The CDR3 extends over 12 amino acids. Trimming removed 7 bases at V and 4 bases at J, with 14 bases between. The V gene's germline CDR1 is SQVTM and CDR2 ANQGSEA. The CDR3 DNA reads TGCAGCGCGGGCAAGGGGGGGTACGAGCAGTACTTC. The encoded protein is CSAGKGGYEQYF.

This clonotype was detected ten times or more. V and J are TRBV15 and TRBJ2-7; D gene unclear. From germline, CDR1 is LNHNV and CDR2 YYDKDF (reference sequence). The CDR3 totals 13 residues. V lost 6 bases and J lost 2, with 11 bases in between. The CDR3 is CATSRPPTYEQYF. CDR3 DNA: TGTGCCACCAGTAGACCCCCAACCTACGAGCAGTACTTC. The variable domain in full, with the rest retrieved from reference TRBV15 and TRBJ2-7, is DAMVIQNPRYQVTQFGKPVTLSCSQTLNHNVMYWYQQKSSQAPKLLFHYYDKDFNNEADTPDNFQSRRPNTSFCFLDIRSPGLGDTAMYLCATSRPPTYEQYFGPGTRLTVT.

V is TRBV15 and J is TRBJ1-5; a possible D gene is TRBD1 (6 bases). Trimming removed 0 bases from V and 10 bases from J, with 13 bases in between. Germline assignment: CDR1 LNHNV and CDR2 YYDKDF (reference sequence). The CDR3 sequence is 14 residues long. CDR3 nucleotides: TGTGCCACCAGCAGAGATATAGGGGGGCAACCCCAGCATTTT. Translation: CATSRDIGGQPQHF.

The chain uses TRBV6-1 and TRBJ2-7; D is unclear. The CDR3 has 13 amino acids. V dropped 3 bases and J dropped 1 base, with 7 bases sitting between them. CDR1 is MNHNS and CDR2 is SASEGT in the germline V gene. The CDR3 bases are TGTGCCAGCAGTGAGCGCAGTTCCTACGAGCAGTACTTC. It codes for CASSERSSYEQYF.

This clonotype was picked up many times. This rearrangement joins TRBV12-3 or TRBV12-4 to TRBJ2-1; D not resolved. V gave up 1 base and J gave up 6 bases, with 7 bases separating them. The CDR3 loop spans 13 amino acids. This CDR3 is CASSLDHGNEQFF. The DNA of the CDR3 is TGTGCCAGCAGTTTAGACCACGGCAATGAGCAGTTCTTC.

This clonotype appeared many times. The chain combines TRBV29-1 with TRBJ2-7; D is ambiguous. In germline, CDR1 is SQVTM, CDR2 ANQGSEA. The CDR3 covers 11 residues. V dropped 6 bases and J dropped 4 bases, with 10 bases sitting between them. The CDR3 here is CSVNESYEQYF. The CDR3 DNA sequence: TGCAGCGTGAACGAGAGTTACGAGCAGTACTTC.

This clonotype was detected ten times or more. CDR3 coding DNA: TGTGCCAGCAGTAATCCTAGGACTAGCGGGAGGGCAAGGGAGACCCAGTACTTC. Its translation is CASSNPRTSGRARETQYF. V usage is TRBV6-1 and J usage is TRBJ2-5, with 15 bases aligning to TRBD2. The CDR3 runs to 18 residues. Per the germline V gene, CDR1 is MNHNS and CDR2 is SASEGT. V lost 5 bases and J lost 5; bases outside the gene matches: 12.

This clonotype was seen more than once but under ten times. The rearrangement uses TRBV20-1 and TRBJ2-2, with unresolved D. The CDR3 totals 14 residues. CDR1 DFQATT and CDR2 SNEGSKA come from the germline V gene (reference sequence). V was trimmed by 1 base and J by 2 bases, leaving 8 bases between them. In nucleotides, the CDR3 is TGCAGTGCTAGAGGGCCTGGTAACACCGGGGAGCTGTTTTTT. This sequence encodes CSARGPGNTGELFF.

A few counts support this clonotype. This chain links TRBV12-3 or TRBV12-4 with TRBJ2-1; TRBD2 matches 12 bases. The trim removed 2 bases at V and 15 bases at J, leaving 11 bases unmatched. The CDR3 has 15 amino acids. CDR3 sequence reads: CASSLSTSGGSGRFF. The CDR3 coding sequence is TGTGCCAGCAGTTTATCGACTAGCGGGGGCTCAGGGCGGTTCTTC.

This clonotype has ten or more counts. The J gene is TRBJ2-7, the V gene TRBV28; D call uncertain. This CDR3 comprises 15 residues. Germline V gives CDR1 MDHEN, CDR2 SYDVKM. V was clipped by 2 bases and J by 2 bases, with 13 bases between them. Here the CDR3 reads CASSLTSLQAYEQYF. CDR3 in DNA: TGTGCCAGCAGTTTAACATCCCTTCAAGCCTACGAGCAGTACTTC. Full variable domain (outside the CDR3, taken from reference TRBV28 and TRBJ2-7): DVKVTQSSRYLVKRTGEKVFLECVQDMDHENMFWYRQDPGLGLRLIYFSYDVKMKEKGDIPEGYSVSREKKERFSLILESASTNQTSMYLCASSLTSLQAYEQYFGPGTRLTVT.

The DNA of the CDR3 is TGTGCCAGCTCTCTCAACGAGGGGGCCCCCGGGGAGCTGTTTTTT. Its translation is CASSLNEGAPGELFF. The chain is built from TRBV18 and TRBJ2-2, with TRBD1 matching 7 bases. CDR1 and CDR2 (germline): KGHSH, LQKENI. The CDR3 contains 15 residues. The junction had 10 bases not matched to a gene; V was cut back by 6 bases and J by 6 bases.